This T cell receptor beta chain was profiled in a study of response to subunit inactivated influenza vaccine. Whole-study results and caveats: The authors suggested that every seasonal influenza vaccination recruits few new T cells.

Of note for this clonotype: Its antigen is unidentified.

Trimming cost V 3 bases and J 8 bases; bases outside gene matches: 8. The CDR3 covers 14 residues. The germline V gene has CDR1 ENHRY and CDR2 SYGVKD. Each CDR3 protein is one row after TCRdb ran MiXCR on the RT-PCR reads. The sample lists under 950,000 distinct CDR3 sequences, over 20% occurring once. The rearrangement joins TRBV10-3 to TRBJ1-2, with 8 bases lining up with TRBD1. The sequences come from PBMCs from blood, collected more than 4 days after vaccination. The TCR sequence derives from a man in his fifties who received an inactivated influenza vaccine. CDR3 bases: TGTGCCATCAGTGATAACAGGGGGAAGGAGGGCTACACCTTC. It encodes CAISDNRGKEGYTF.